What follows describes a single T cell receptor (beta chain). Its antigen is undetermined. V lost 4 bases to trimming and J lost 2 bases; unmatched junction nucleotides: 7. The germline V gene encodes CDR1 MNHEY and CDR2 SMNVEV (reference sequence). The CDR3 spans 15 residues. TCRdb fed the reads into MiXCR, producing one record per CDR3 protein. The data contain about 130,000 distinct CDR3 sequences, roughly 25% of them seen just once; the ten biggest clones take up 34%. These data originate in a study of T cell repertoires in cytomegalovirus infection. This chain uses TRBV27 with TRBJ1-1, with 7 nucleotides matching TRBD1. The sample taken for sequencing was PBMCs, sequenced either directly or after in vitro stimulation (not recorded which). The receptor was isolated from a human donor in good health (CMV status not recorded). Some clones in this sample may be carry-over from other donors' samples. The CDR3 loop is CASSYWTGANTEAFF. CDR3 bases: TGTGCCAGCAGTTATTGGACAGGCGCCAACACTGAAGCTTTCTTT.